This T cell receptor (beta chain) was obtained from a study of OX40 agonist ivuxolimab in advanced cancers. Study-level information: The patients received agonistic anti-OX40 (CD134) antibody ivuxolimab.

The protocol was immunoSEQ multiplex PCR, while the TCRdb copy is restricted to in-frame clones and leaves out a portion. The sample lists fewer than 55,000 clones, 80% to 90% occurring once. The CDR3 is made up of 19 amino acids. Germline lookup yields CDR1 SGHTS and CDR2 YDEGEE. V shed 4 bases and J shed 1 base, with 24 bases lying between them. Regarding the study as a whole: Specificity for antigen went undetermined in the expanded peripheral T cells. Patients with a partial response at 0.1-3.0 mg/kg had among the lowest clonal expansion.

With regard to this clone: What it binds is not known.

The source of this sequence is an adult with an advanced solid tumor such as melanoma, head and neck, liver or kidney cancer. Sequencing was performed on CD4+ or CD8+ T cells sorted from blood, taken in a trial of the OX40 agonist ivuxolimab. The chain carries TRBV5-8 and TRBJ1-5, with D hard to call. CDR3 sequence reads: CASSPRVAILDGSNQPQHF. Written as DNA, the CDR3 is TGTGCCAGCAGCCCTAGGGTAGCAATCCTTGATGGGAGCAATCAGCCCCAGCATTTT.